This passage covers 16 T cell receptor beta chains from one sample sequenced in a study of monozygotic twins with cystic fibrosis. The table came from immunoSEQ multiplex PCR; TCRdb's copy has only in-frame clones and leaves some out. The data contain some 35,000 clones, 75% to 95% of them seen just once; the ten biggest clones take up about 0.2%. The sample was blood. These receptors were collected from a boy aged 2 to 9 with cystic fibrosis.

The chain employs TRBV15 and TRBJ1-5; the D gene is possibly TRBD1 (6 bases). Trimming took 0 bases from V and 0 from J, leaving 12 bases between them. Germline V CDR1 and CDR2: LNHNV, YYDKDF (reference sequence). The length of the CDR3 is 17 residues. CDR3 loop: CATSRDYWTDSNQPQHF. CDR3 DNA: TGTGCCACCAGCAGAGATTATTGGACAGATAGCAATCAGCCCCAGCATTTT. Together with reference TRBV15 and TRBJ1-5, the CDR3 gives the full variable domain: DAMVIQNPRYQVTQFGKPVTLSCSQTLNHNVMYWYQQKSSQAPKLLFHYYDKDFNNEADTPDNFQSRRPNTSFCFLDIRSPGLGDTAMYLCATSRDYWTDSNQPQHFGDGTRLSIL.

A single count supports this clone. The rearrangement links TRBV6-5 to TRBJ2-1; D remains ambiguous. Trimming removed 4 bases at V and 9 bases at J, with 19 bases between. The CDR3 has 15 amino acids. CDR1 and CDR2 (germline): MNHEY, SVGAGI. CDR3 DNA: TGTGCCAGCAGTTCGGGTCCTACCGCCCCCAGTGAGCAGTTCTTC. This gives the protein CASSSGPTAPSEQFF.

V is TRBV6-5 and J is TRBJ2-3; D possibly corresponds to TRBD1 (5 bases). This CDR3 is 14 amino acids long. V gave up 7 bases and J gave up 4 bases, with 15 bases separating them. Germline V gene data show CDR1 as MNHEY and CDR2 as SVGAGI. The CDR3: CASTPMQGSDTQYF. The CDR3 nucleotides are TGTGCCAGCACCCCTATGCAGGGATCAGATACGCAGTATTTT.

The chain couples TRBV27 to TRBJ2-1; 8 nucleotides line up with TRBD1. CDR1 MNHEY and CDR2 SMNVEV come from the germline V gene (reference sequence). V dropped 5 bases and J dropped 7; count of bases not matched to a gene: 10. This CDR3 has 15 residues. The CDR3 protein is CASSTRTGLANEQFF. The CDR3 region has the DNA TGTGCCAGCAGTACCCGGACAGGGTTGGCGAATGAGCAGTTCTTC.

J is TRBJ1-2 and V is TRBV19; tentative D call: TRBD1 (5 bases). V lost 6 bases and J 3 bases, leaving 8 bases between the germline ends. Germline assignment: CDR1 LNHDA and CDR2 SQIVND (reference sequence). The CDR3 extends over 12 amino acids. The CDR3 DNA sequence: TGTGCCAGTAGATCGGGGGACTATGGCTACACCTTC. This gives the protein CASRSGDYGYTF.

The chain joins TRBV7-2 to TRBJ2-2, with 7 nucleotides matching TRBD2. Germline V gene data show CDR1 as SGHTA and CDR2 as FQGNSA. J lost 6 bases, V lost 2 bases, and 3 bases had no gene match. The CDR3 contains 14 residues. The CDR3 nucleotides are TGTGCCAGCAGCTTATCTGGGGGGGCCGGGGAGCTGTTTTTT. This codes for CASSLSGGAGELFF.

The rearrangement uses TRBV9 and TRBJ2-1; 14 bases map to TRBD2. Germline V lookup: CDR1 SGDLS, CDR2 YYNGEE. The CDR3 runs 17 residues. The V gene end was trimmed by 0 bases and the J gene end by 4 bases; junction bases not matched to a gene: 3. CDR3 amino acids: CASSVVGTSGGYNEQFF. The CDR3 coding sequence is TGTGCCAGCAGCGTAGTCGGGACTAGCGGGGGTTACAATGAGCAGTTCTTC.

The CDR3 DNA reads TGTGCCAGCAGCGGGACAGGGGGCCTTTCGGATGGCTACACCTTC. This encodes CASSGTGGLSDGYTF. The chain combines TRBV5-4 with TRBJ1-2, with 12 bases identical to TRBD1. The germline CDR1 and CDR2 sequences are SGHNT and YYREEE (reference sequence). V was pared by 4 bases and J by 6 bases, with 7 bases of the junction left unmatched. CDR3 length: 15 residues. Filled out from reference TRBV5-4 and TRBJ1-2, the complete variable domain reads ETGVTQSPTHLIKTRGQQVTLRCSSQSGHNTVSWYQQALGQGPQFIFQYYREEENGRGNFPPRFSGLQFPNYSSELNVNALELDDSALYLCASSGTGGLSDGYTFGSGTRLTVV.

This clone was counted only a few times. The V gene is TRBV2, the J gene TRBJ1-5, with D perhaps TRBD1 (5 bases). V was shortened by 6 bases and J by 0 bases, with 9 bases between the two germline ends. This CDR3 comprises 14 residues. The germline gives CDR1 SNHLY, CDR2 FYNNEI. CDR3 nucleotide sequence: TGTGCCAGCAGGGACATCGATAGCAATCAGCCCCAGCATTTT. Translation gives CASRDIDSNQPQHF.

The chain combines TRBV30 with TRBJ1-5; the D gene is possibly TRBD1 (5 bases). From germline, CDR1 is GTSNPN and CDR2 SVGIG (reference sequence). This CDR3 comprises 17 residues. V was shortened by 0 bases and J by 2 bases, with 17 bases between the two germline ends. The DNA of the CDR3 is TGTGCCTGGAGTGTAGCCCCCATAGACAGTGGCAATCAGCCCCAGCATTTT. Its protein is CAWSVAPIDSGNQPQHF.

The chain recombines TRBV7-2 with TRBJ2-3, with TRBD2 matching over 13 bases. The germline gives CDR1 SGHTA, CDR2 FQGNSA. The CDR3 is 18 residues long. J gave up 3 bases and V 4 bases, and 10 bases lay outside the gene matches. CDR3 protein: CASSSGLAGSEGTDTQYF. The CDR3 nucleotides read TGTGCCAGCAGCTCGGGACTAGCGGGGTCAGAAGGAACAGATACGCAGTATTTT. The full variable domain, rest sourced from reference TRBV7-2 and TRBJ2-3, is GAGVSQSPSNKVTEKGKDVELRCDPISGHTALYWYRQSLGQGLEFLIYFQGNSAPDKSGLPSDRFSAERTGGSVSTLTIQRTQQEDSAVYLCASSSGLAGSEGTDTQYFGPGTRLTVL.

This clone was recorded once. CDR3 DNA: TGTGCCACCAGCAGAGAGGGGACAGGTTCCTACAATGAGCAGTTCTTC. Amino acid sequence: CATSREGTGSYNEQFF. The rearrangement links TRBV15 to TRBJ2-1; 8 positions match TRBD1. Germline V gene sequence: CDR1 LNHNV, CDR2 YYDKDF (reference sequence). The CDR3 is 16 amino acids. The trim removed 0 bases at V and 1 base at J, leaving 2 bases unmatched.

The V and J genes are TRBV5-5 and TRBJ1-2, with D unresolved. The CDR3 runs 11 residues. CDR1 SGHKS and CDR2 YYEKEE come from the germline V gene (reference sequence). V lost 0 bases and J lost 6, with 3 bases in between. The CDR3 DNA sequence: TGTGCCAGCAGCTTGGTTGATGGCTACACCTTC. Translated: CASSLVDGYTF.

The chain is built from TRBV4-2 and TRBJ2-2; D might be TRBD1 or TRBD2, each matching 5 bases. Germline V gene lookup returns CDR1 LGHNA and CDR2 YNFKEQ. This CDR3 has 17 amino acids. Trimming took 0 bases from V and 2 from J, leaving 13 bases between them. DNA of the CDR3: TGTGCCAGCAGCCAAGAACGCGTTGGGGGAAACACCGGGGAGCTGTTTTTT. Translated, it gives CASSQERVGGNTGELFF.

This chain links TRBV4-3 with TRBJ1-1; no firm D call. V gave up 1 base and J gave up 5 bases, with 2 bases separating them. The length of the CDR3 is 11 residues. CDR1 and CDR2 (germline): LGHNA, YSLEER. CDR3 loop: CASSQGTEAFF. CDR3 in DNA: TGCGCCAGCAGCCAAGGGACTGAAGCTTTCTTT.

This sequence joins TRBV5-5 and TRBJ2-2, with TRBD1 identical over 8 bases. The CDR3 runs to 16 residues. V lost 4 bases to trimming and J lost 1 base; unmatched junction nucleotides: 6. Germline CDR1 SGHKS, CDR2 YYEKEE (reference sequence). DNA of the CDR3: TGTGCCAGCAGCCCAGCCGGGACAGGGAACACCGGGGAGCTGTTTTTT. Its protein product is CASSPAGTGNTGELFF.